Shown below are 25 T cell receptor beta chains from a single sample sequenced in a study of regulatory T cells in long-lasting Graves disease. Both iRepertoire HTBI primers and Arm-PCR of CDR3 regions were used to build the TCR beta libraries. TCRdb itself ran the multiplex PCR reads through MiXCR, one entry per CDR3 protein. Among 400,000 to 500,000 distinct CDR3 sequences listed, about 14% were seen once. Described time point: newly diagnosed GD, antithyroid drugs for less than 3 months. With RNA extracted from PBMCs as input, the TCR library was made. The data were also submitted as part of a second study, on T cells in Graves' hyperthyroidism and ophthalmopathy.

The material sequenced was peripheral blood mononuclear cells (PBMCs), taken at new diagnosis, from a patient treated with antithyroid drugs. All receptors derive from a woman in her forties or fifties with Graves disease.

This clonotype came up many times. The chain couples TRBV28 to TRBJ2-3; 12 bases are a match to TRBD2. V dropped 7 bases and J dropped 1; count of bases not matched to a gene: 9. Germline CDR1 reads MDHEN; CDR2 reads SYDVKM. The CDR3 is 17 residues long. CDR3: CASNPGGLAGRTDTQYF. Here the CDR3 DNA reads TGTGCCAGCAACCCAGGGGGACTAGCGGGCCGCACAGATACGCAGTATTTT.

This clonotype was counted many times. The chain joins TRBV27 to TRBJ2-1; 10 bases match TRBD1. CDR3 length equals 15 residues. V dropped 2 bases and J dropped 4; count of bases not matched to a gene: 2. The V gene's germline CDR1 is MNHEY and CDR2 SMNVEV (reference sequence). The CDR3 DNA reads TGTGCCAGCAGTTTAAGGGACAGGGGATACAATGAGCAGTTCTTC. Protein: CASSLRDRGYNEQFF.

The chain uses TRBV9 and TRBJ2-6; no reliable D call. This CDR3 spans 17 amino acids. Trimming shortened V by 0 bases and J by 0 bases, and 10 bases separated the two germline ends. The germline V gene has CDR1 SGDLS and CDR2 YYNGEE. This CDR3 is CASSVVRNFSGANVLTF. The CDR3 DNA follows: TGTGCCAGCAGCGTAGTTCGGAATTTCTCTGGGGCCAACGTCCTGACTTTC.

This clonotype came up many times. This rearrangement joins TRBV18 to TRBJ1-1; D is possibly TRBD1 (6 bases). The CDR3 runs to 16 residues. V shed 6 bases and J shed 5 bases, with 22 bases lying between them. CDR1 KGHSH and CDR2 LQKENI come from the germline V gene. This CDR3 reads CASSQANRVGNTEAFF. The CDR3 bases are TGTGCCAGCTCGCAAGCCAACAGGGTGGGGAATACTGAAGCTTTCTTT.

Only a few counts were recorded for this clonotype. The rearrangement uses TRBV28 and TRBJ2-7; 9 bases fit TRBD1. J lost 4 bases, V lost 8 bases, and 9 bases had no gene match. CDR3 size: 14 residues. Germline V gives CDR1 MDHEN, CDR2 SYDVKM. This CDR3 reads CASEPGQGVYEQYF. CDR3 nucleotide sequence: TGTGCCAGCGAACCGGGACAGGGTGTTTACGAGCAGTACTTC.

This clonotype has at least ten counts. The chain recombines TRBV20-1 with TRBJ2-5; 9 nucleotides match TRBD2. The CDR3 sequence is 15 residues long. V shed 1 base, J shed 1 base, and the junction held 4 bases outside the gene matches. Germline CDR1 and CDR2: DFQATT and SNEGSKA (reference sequence). Here the CDR3 DNA reads TGCAGTGCTAGAGTTAGACTAGCGGCCCAAGAGACCCAGTACTTC. It is translated as CSARVRLAAQETQYF.

The gene calls are TRBV18 and TRBJ2-5; D perhaps matches TRBD1 (5 bases). V gave up 2 bases and J gave up 1 base, with 8 bases separating them. Germline V CDR1 and CDR2: KGHSH, LQKENI. The CDR3 is made up of 14 amino acids. Here the CDR3 DNA reads TGTGCCAGCTCACCAGGGGCAGCCCAAGAGACCCAGTACTTC. This encodes CASSPGAAQETQYF.

This clonotype was counted between two and nine times. The chain recombines TRBV30 with TRBJ1-4, with D unclear. The CDR3 length is 13 residues. V dropped 5 bases and J dropped 3 bases, with 10 bases sitting between them. The germline V gene encodes CDR1 GTSNPN and CDR2 SVGIG (reference sequence). The CDR3 nucleotides read TGTGCCTGGGGCGGTGGCCCTAATGAAAAACTGTTTTTT. This translates into CAWGGGPNEKLFF.

There are many counts of this clonotype. This chain joins TRBV30 and TRBJ2-1; 9 bases align to TRBD2. Germline V lookup: CDR1 GTSNPN, CDR2 SVGIG (reference sequence). The CDR3 has 16 residues. With V trimmed by 2 bases and J by 3 bases, 8 bases remained unmatched. CDR3 DNA sequence: TGTGCCTGGAGTCCACGGGGACTAGCAGACTACAATGAGCAGTTCTTC. Its protein is CAWSPRGLADYNEQFF.

Ten or more counts support this clonotype. The chain links TRBV28 to TRBJ2-7, with 8 bases that match TRBD1. Losses at the gene ends were 6 bases for V and 4 bases for J; bases not matched to a gene: 11. The CDR3 runs 15 residues. Germline values: CDR1 MDHEN, CDR2 SYDVKM. The CDR3: CASRTYRGSRYEQYF. CDR3 coding DNA: TGTGCCAGCAGAACCTACAGGGGGAGTAGGTACGAGCAGTACTTC.

The chain employs TRBV12-3 or TRBV12-4 and TRBJ2-1; D remains ambiguous. V dropped 5 bases and J dropped 8 bases, with 10 bases sitting between them. The CDR3 length is 12 residues. In DNA, the CDR3 is TGTGCCAGCAGTCCCCCGGGCTATGAGCAGTTCTTC. Its protein is CASSPPGYEQFF.

The chain recombines TRBV4-1 with TRBJ1-1; perhaps TRBD1 as D (5 bases). The germline CDR1 and CDR2 sequences are MGHRA and YSYEKL. The CDR3 has 16 amino acids. V shed 0 bases and J shed 0 bases, with 11 bases lying between them. The CDR3 sequence: CASSQDPWGMNTEAFF. The CDR3 nucleotides are TGCGCCAGCAGCCAAGACCCCTGGGGGATGAACACTGAAGCTTTCTTT.

This clonotype was seen ten or more times. The V and J genes are TRBV30 and TRBJ2-7; 7 bases are a match to TRBD2. CDR3 length: 13 residues. The J segment lost 0 bases and the V segment lost 1 base, leaving 0 bases of the junction unmatched. Germline lookup yields CDR1 GTSNPN and CDR2 SVGIG (reference sequence). The CDR3 sequence: CAWSGGSSYEQYF. CDR3 DNA: TGTGCCTGGAGTGGCGGGAGCTCCTACGAGCAGTACTTC.

The chain joins TRBV12-3 or TRBV12-4 to TRBJ2-3; D possibly uses TRBD1 or TRBD2 (5 bases each). Trimming shortened V by 1 base and J by 0 bases, and 11 bases separated the two germline ends. This CDR3 is built from 16 residues. The CDR3 protein is CASSLDPGPSTDTQYF. In DNA form, the CDR3 reads TGTGCCAGCAGTTTAGACCCGGGACCTAGCACAGATACGCAGTATTTT.

This clonotype was counted at least ten times. The gene calls are TRBV6-5 and TRBJ2-3; the D gene is possibly TRBD2 (5 bases). Germline CDR1 reads MNHEY; CDR2 reads SVGAGI. V gave up 4 bases and J gave up 6 bases, with 8 bases separating them. CDR3 length: 12 residues. The CDR3 coding sequence is TGTGCCAGCAGTTCTACGGGGGATACGCAGTATTTT. This sequence encodes CASSSTGDTQYF.

In its sample, this clonotype was seen a few times. J is TRBJ2-1 and V is TRBV3-1; D is possibly TRBD1 or TRBD2 (5 bases each). The V end was cut by 5 bases, the J end by 2 bases, with 13 bases between. The CDR3 runs to 15 residues. CDR1 and CDR2 from the germline V gene are LGHDT and YNNKEL (reference sequence). The CDR3 DNA reads TGTGCCAGCAGCATCCGGGACGCCCCCTACAATGAGCAGTTCTTC. Translation gives CASSIRDAPYNEQFF.

This clonotype has a handful of counts. Here the CDR3 reads CASSLGQGGRYEQYF. The CDR3 DNA follows: TGCGCCAGCAGCTTGGGACAGGGTGGACGCTACGAGCAGTACTTC. This chain uses TRBV5-1 with TRBJ2-7; 7 nucleotides match TRBD1. Germline values: CDR1 SGHRS, CDR2 YFSETQ. The CDR3 consists of 15 residues. Germline trimming cut 0 bases from V and 3 bases from J; bases unmatched to any gene: 6.

The genes are TRBV13 and TRBJ1-6; no reliable D call. Trimming cost V 0 bases and J 0 bases, with 6 bases left between them. Germline V gives CDR1 PRHDT, CDR2 FYEKMQ (reference sequence). This CDR3 region has 16 residues. The CDR3 DNA sequence: TGTGCCAGCAGCTTAGGTCCGGACTCCTATAATTCACCCCTCCACTTT. Protein sequence: CASSLGPDSYNSPLHF. Looking up the rest from reference TRBV13 and TRBJ1-6 gives the full variable domain: AAGVIQSPRHLIKEKRETATLKCYPIPRHDTVYWYQQGPGQDPQFLISFYEKMQSDKGSIPDRFSAQQFSDYHSELNMSSLELGDSALYFCASSLGPDSYNSPLHFGNGTRLTVT.

The V and J genes are TRBV18 and TRBJ1-4; the D gene is possibly TRBD1 (6 bases). Germline-derived CDR1 and CDR2 are KGHSH and LQKENI. The V gene lost 3 bases and the J gene lost 7 bases, with 12 bases spanning the gap. The CDR3 has 14 amino acids. CDR3 in amino acids: CASSPAGGREKLFF. Written as DNA, the CDR3 is TGTGCCAGCTCACCTGCGGGGGGCCGTGAAAAACTGTTTTTT.

Notes on this clonotype: Just one base apart from a much larger clone, this may be a read error. The rearrangement uses TRBV11-1 and TRBJ2-6; 11 nucleotides line up with TRBD1. CDR1 and CDR2 (germline): SGHAT, FQDESV (reference sequence). The CDR3 sequence is 16 residues long. The trim removed 7 bases at V and 4 bases at J, leaving 6 bases unmatched. CDR3 region: CASIADRGQGANVLTF. The CDR3 bases are TGTGCCAGCATAGCGGACAGGGGGCAAGGGGCCAACGTCCTGACTTTC.

This clonotype occurred many times. This chain connects TRBV12-3 or TRBV12-4 to TRBJ2-2; 8 bases align to TRBD2. V dropped 3 bases and J dropped 7; count of bases not matched to a gene: 10. The CDR3 totals 16 residues. The CDR3 loop reads CASSFMGAGGHGELFF. CDR3 in DNA: TGTGCCAGCAGTTTCATGGGGGCGGGAGGTCACGGGGAGCTGTTTTTT.

This clonotype was observed many times. The chain links TRBV10-2 to TRBJ2-7, with 9 bases lining up with TRBD2. Losses at the gene ends were 2 bases for V and 5 bases for J; bases not matched to a gene: 1. There are 13 residues in the CDR3. CDR1 WSHSY and CDR2 SAAADI come from the germline V gene. DNA for the CDR3: TGCGCCAGCAGTGAGCTAGCGGGGAACGAGCAGTACTTC. Its protein is CASSELAGNEQYF.

A few counts support this clonotype. The chain employs TRBV4-1 and TRBJ2-7, with D perhaps TRBD1 (5 bases). The germline V and J ends were trimmed by 2 bases and 1 base, with 9 bases remaining between them. The CDR3 runs 14 residues. Per germline, CDR1 MGHRA and CDR2 YSYEKL. CDR3: CASSQPGSSYEQYF. CDR3 DNA: TGCGCCAGCAGCCAACCAGGGTCTTCCTACGAGCAGTACTTC.

This clonotype occurred many times. The chain is built from TRBV6-1 and TRBJ1-2; the D is unclear. V was trimmed by 6 bases and J by 8 bases, leaving 19 bases between them. The CDR3 is 14 amino acids. The germline V gene encodes CDR1 MNHNS and CDR2 SASEGT. As DNA, the CDR3 is TGTGCCAGCAGCGGCCGGGCAGCCTTTTTAGGCTACACCTTC. The encoded protein is CASSGRAAFLGYTF.

This clonotype has more than one count but fewer than ten. J is TRBJ2-5 and V is TRBV30; TRBD2 matches 9 bases. Losses at the gene ends were 3 bases for V and 5 bases for J; bases not matched to a gene: 4. Germline loops: CDR1 GTSNPN, CDR2 SVGIG (reference sequence). This CDR3 is built from 13 residues. The chain's CDR3 is CAWRVAGEETQYF. For the CDR3, the DNA is TGTGCCTGGAGGGTAGCGGGAGAGGAGACCCAGTACTTC.